This T cell receptor beta chain was sequenced in a study of cytomegalovirus exposure and HLA in healthy donors. For the study at large: An earlier analysis identified approximately 110 million unique TCR beta sequences in about 179 million T cells.

The CDR3 is 13 amino acids. Trimming removed 4 bases from V and 3 bases from J, with 10 bases in between. Germline loops: CDR1 SNHLY, CDR2 FYNNEI. PCR amplification relied on 60 Vbeta primers (plus 13 Jbeta primers). Profiled with immunoSEQ multiplex PCR; TCRdb holds only in-frame clones, not every one. This table holds over 200,000 clones, over 75% found once. The V call is TRBV2, the J call TRBJ2-7, with TRBD2 as a possible D gene (5 bases). The sequenced sample was PBMCs. The receptor's source is a human donor in good health. CDR3 sequence: CASSGRIDYEQYF. The CDR3 DNA reads as TGTGCCAGCAGTGGGAGGATAGACTACGAGCAGTACTTC. Full variable domain (missing parts from reference TRBV2 and TRBJ2-7): EPEVTQTPSHQVTQMGQEVILRCVPISNHLYFYWYRQILGQKVEFLVSFYNNEISEKSEIFDDQFSVERPDGSNFTLKIRSTKLEDSAMYFCASSGRIDYEQYFGPGTRLTVT.